This is a list of T cell receptor beta chains from one sample in a study of Graves' ophthalmopathy and Graves' hyperthyroidism. Via MiXCR, TCRdb re-called the multiplex PCR reads, giving one row per CDR3 protein. The sample contains about 480,000 distinct CDR3 sequences, about 15% of which appear only once. The source material was blood. These receptors were obtained from a woman aged 30 to 39 with Graves' ophthalmopathy. The CDR3 runs from the conserved cysteine through the conserved F or W. The D gene is left open where the match is weak. Where a row states a size, it is once, few, many or the class of an expanded clone; other rows omit it.

V gene	J gene	clone size	D gene	CDR3 length	CDR3 DNA	CDR3 protein
TRBV4-1	TRBJ2-2	many	-	13	TGCGCCAGCAGCCTGAATGGACCCGGGGAGCTGTTTTTT	CASSLNGPGELFF
TRBV7-9	TRBJ1-6	many	-	15	TGTGCCAGCAGCTTGAGCTTGGCGCTCGATTCACCCCTCCACTTT	CASSLSLALDSPLHF
TRBV7-2	TRBJ2-7	many	-	15	TGTGCCAGCAGCTTAGCGGGACCAGAAAAATACGAGCAGTACTTC	CASSLAGPEKYEQYF
TRBV12-3/TRBV12-4	TRBJ1-1	many	TRBD1	14	TGTGCCAGCAGTCAGGGGCAGGGGGGCACTGAAGCTTTCTTT	CASSQGQGGTEAFF
TRBV6-5	TRBJ1-1	-	-	13	TGTGCCAGCAGTTACCGGTCGGACACTGAAGCTTTCTTT	CASSYRSDTEAFF
TRBV7-9	TRBJ2-5	many	-	12	TGTGCCAGCAGAGAGGGGGGGGAGACCCAGTACTTC	CASREGGETQYF
TRBV10-3	TRBJ2-7	many	-	15	TGTGCCATCAGTGATGGAAGGGGAAATGTCTACGAGCAGTACTTC	CAISDGRGNVYEQYF
TRBV7-2	TRBJ2-7	many	-	14	TGTGCCAGCAGCTTAGTTCCAGGGCCCTACGAGCAGTACTTC	CASSLVPGPYEQYF
TRBV6-2/TRBV6-3	TRBJ1-2	many	-	12	TGTGCCAGCAGTTACTCCGCGAATGGCTACACCTTC	CASSYSANGYTF
TRBV12-3/TRBV12-4	TRBJ2-5	-	-	11	TGTGCCAGCAGCTCCCGGGCGACCCAGTACTTC	CASSSRATQYF
TRBV7-9	TRBJ1-6	many	-	16	TGTGCCAGCAGCTCAATATTCACGGCACATAATTCACCCCTCCACTTT	CASSSIFTAHNSPLHF
TRBV12-3/TRBV12-4	TRBJ1-2	-	TRBD1	14	TGTGCCAGCAGTACCCGAAGGACAGGGAATGGCTACACCTTC	CASSTRRTGNGYTF
TRBV7-3	TRBJ2-5	many	-	13	TGTGCCAGCAGCTTGGGACCTCTGGGGGCCCAGTACTTC	CASSLGPLGAQYF
TRBV30	TRBJ1-1	-	-	12	TGTGCCTGGAGGGGGATGAACACTGAAGCTTTCTTT	CAWRGMNTEAFF
TRBV11-2	TRBJ2-2	few	TRBD2	17	TGTGCCAGCAGCAAAAATGGACTAGCTGCTAACACCGGGGAGCTGTTTTTT	CASSKNGLAANTGELFF
TRBV4-1	TRBJ1-5	-	-	17	TGCGCCAGCAGCCAAGCTCCTCCGCGGGGGATGTGGGAGCCCCAGCATTTT	CASSQAPPRGMWEPQHF